The clone carrying this T cell receptor (beta chain) was observed a single time. Other DNA sequences of this sample code for an identical CDR3. Germline CDR1 is SGHRS and CDR2 is YFSETQ. V lost 5 bases and J lost 2, with 7 bases in between. The length of the CDR3 is 12 residues. This sample was included in a study of blood T cell repertoires in COVID-19. Study background: Sources were T cells, B-cell-depleted T cells, or PBMCs; the material itself was cDNA or gDNA.

The Seattle patients, enrolled during active infection, were followed longitudinally. Clones were sequenced by immunoSEQ multiplex PCR, and TCRdb holds only the in-frame ones, with some missing. The sample shows under 200,000 clones, about 90% of them seen only once. Sequenced: peripheral blood. The sequence came from an older woman with COVID-19, enrolled during active disease. V gene TRBV5-1 combines with J gene TRBJ2-5, with D perhaps matching TRBD1 (5 bases). This CDR3 is CASRTVQETQYF. CDR3 in DNA: TGCGCCAGCAGGACAGTTCAAGAGACCCAGTACTTC.